This T cell receptor (beta chain) was recorded in a study of blood T cell repertoires in COVID-19. Assay: immunoSEQ multiplex PCR; the TCRdb copy retains only in-frame clones and omits some. The repertoire holds roughly 56,000 clones, with roughly 90% as singletons. This CDR3 is built from 13 residues. Trimming removed 8 bases from V and 8 bases from J, with 18 bases in between. The sample consisted of peripheral blood. The clonotype was recovered from a human donor in a cohort sampled during active COVID-19. The V call is TRBV12-3 or TRBV12-4, the J call TRBJ1-2, with D possibly TRBD1 on 5 matching bases. In DNA, the CDR3 is TGTGCCAGCGGAGGGGTGGTCGGTTTCGGCTACACCTTC. It specifies CASGGVVGFGYTF.